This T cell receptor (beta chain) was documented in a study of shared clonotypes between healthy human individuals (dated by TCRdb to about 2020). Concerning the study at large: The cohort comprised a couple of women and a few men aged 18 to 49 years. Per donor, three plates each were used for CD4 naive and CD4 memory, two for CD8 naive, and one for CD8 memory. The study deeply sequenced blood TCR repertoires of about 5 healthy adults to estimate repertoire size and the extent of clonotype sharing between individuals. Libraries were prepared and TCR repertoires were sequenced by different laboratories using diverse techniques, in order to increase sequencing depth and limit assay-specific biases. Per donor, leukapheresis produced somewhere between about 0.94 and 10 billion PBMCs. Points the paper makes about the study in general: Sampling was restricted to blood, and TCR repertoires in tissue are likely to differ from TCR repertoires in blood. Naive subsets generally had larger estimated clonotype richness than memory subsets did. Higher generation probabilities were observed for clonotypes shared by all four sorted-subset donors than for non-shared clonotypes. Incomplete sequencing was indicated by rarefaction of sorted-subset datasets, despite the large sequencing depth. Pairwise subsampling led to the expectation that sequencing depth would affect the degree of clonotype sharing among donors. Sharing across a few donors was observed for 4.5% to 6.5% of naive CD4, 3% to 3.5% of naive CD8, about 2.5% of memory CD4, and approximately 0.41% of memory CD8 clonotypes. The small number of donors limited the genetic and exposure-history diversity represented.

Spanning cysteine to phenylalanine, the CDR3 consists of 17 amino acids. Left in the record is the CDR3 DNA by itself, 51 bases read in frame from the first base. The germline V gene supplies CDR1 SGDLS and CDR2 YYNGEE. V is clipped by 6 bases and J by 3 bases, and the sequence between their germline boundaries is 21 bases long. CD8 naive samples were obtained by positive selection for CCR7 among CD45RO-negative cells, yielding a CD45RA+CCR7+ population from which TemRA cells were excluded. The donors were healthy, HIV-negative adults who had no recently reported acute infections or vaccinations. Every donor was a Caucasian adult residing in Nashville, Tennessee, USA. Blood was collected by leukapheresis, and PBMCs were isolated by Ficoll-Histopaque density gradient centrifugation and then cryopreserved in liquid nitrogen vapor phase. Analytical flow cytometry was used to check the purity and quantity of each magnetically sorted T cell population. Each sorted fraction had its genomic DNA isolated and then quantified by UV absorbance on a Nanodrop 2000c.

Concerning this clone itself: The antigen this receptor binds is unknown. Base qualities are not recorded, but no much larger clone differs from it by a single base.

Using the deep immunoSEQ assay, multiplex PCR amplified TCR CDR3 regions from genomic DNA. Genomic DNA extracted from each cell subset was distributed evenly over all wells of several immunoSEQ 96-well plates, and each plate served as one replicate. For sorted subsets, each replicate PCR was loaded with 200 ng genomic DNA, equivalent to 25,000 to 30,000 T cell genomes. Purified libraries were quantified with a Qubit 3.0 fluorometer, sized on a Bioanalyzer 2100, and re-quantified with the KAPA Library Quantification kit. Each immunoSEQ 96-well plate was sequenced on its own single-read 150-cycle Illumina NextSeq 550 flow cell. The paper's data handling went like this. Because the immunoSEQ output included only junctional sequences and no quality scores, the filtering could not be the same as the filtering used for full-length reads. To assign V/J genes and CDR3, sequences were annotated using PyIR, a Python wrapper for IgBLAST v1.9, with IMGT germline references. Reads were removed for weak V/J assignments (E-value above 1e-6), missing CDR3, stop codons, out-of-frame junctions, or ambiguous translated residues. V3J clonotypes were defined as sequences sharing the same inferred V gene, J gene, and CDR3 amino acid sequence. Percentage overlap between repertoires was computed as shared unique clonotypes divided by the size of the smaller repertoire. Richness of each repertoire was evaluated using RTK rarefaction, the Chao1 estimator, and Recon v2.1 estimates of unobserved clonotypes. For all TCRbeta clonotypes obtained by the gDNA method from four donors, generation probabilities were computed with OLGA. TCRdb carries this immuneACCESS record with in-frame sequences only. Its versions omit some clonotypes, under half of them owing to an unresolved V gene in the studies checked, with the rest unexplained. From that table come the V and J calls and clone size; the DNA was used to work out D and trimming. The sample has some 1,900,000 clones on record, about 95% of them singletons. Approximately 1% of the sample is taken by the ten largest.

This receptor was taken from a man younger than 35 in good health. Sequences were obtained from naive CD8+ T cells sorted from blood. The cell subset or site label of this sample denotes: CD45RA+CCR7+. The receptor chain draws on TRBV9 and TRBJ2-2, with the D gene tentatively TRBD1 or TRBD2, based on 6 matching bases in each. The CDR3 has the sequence CASTQAMGGWDTGELFF. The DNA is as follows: TGTGCCAGCACCCAGGCCATGGGGGGCTGGGACACCGGGGAGCTGTTTTTT.